This T cell receptor (beta chain) was sequenced during a study of tissue T cells after allogeneic stem cell transplantation. This clone has a handful of counts. The CDR3 is 14 amino acids. Germline loops: CDR1 MNHNS, CDR2 SASEGT. Germline trimming cut 1 base from V and 1 base from J; bases unmatched to any gene: 1. Profiled with immunoSEQ multiplex PCR; TCRdb holds only in-frame clones, not every one. The sample shows about 4,700 clones, around 61% of them seen only once. The chain employs TRBV6-1 and TRBJ2-7, with 7 nucleotides matching TRBD2. Sequencing used left colon tissue, obtained at autopsy. This sequence originates from a male donor at least 60 years old with lung cancer. DNA for the CDR3: TGTGCCAGCAGTGAAGGGCGGGGGTCCTACGAGCAGTACTTC. Amino acids: CASSEGRGSYEQYF.